Below, 5 T cell receptor beta chains from the same sample are listed, as sequenced in a study of blood T cell repertoires in COVID-19. Sequencing was performed with immunoSEQ multiplex PCR; in TCRdb, only in-frame clones are kept and a portion is missing. The data hold 400,000 to 500,000 clones, with about 88% observed a single time. Sequenced: PBMCs or T cells enriched from blood (not recorded which). Receptor source: a woman aged 18-29 years who had been exposed to COVID-19.

This chain connects TRBV3-1 (or the pseudogene TRBV3-2) to TRBJ2-2; TRBD1 agrees at 9 bases. The CDR3 length is 15 residues. The trim removed 1 base at V and 4 bases at J, leaving 1 base unmatched. The germline V gene encodes CDR1 LGHDT and CDR2 YNNKEL (reference sequence). The CDR3 nucleotides read TGTGCCAGCAGCCAAGTGGGACAGGGCACCGGGGAGCTGTTTTTT. As protein: CASSQVGQGTGELFF.

The gene calls are TRBV4-3 and TRBJ1-4, with TRBD1 as a possible D gene (6 bases). Trimming stripped 2 bases from V and 5 bases from J, with 9 bases between. The CDR3 is made up of 14 amino acids. CDR1 LGHNA and CDR2 YSLEER come from the germline V gene. This CDR3 is CASSQTTGNEKLFF. The CDR3 DNA sequence: TGCGCCAGCAGCCAAACCACAGGGAATGAAAAACTGTTTTTT.

CDR3 sequence: CATSDKHYNEQFF. CDR3 DNA: TGTGCCACCAGTGACAAACATTACAATGAGCAGTTCTTC. This rearrangement joins TRBV24-1 to TRBJ2-1; D is uncertain. CDR1 and CDR2 (germline): KGHDR, SFDVKD. The CDR3 has 13 residues. V was shortened by 4 bases and J by 4 bases, with 7 bases between the two germline ends.

J is TRBJ2-7 and V is TRBV6-5; TRBD1 matches at 9 bases. Germline CDR1 and CDR2: MNHEY and SVGAGI. Trimming took 0 bases from V and 2 from J; bases not matched to a gene: 5. The CDR3 covers 16 residues. The CDR3 loop reads CASSYSSWTGAYEQYF. The CDR3 DNA sequence: TGTGCCAGCAGTTACTCGTCATGGACAGGGGCCTACGAGCAGTACTTC.

V and J are TRBV7-2 and TRBJ2-7; 8 nucleotides align to TRBD2. There are 16 residues in the CDR3. Germline CDR1 is SGHTA and CDR2 is FQGNSA. Germline trimming cut 1 base from V and 1 base from J; bases unmatched to any gene: 6. The CDR3 DNA is TGTGCCAGCAGCTTAGAAGCGGGAGCATTGTCCTACGAGCAGTACTTC. This encodes CASSLEAGALSYEQYF.